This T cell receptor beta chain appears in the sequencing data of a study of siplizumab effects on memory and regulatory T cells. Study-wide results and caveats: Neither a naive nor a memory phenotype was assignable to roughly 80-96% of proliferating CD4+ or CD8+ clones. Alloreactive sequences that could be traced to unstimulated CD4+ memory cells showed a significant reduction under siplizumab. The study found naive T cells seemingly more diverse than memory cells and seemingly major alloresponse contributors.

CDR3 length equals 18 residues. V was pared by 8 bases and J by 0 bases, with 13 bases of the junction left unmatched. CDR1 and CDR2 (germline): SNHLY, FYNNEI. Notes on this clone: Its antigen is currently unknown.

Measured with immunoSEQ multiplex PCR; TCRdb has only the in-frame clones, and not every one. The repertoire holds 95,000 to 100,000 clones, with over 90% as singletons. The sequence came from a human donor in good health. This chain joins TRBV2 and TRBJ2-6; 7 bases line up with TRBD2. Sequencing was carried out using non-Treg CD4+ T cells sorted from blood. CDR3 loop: CASFFRPSGSSGANVLTF. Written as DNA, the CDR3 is TGTGCCAGCTTCTTCCGCCCTAGCGGTAGCTCTGGGGCCAACGTCCTGACTTTC.